The text below deals with one T cell receptor (beta chain). Its matching antigen is unknown. Each CDR3 protein is one row after TCRdb ran MiXCR on the reads. This table holds about 260,000 distinct CDR3 sequences, around 13% found once. The data were taken from a study of T cell repertoires in cytomegalovirus infection. Across the whole study: Public TCR beta signature analysis indicated the presence of both CMV infection and matching HLA type. Study-wide points: Accumulated public TCR beta family frequency recognized individuals carrying CMV together with the relevant HLA. Clonotype analysis showed dominance of the ex vivo response by HLA-C-restricted CMV-specific TCR beta clonotypes.

The CDR3 covers 13 residues. CDR1 is SGHRS and CDR2 is YFSETQ in the germline V gene. Trimming removed 0 bases at V and 4 bases at J, with 7 bases between. The gene calls are TRBV5-1 and TRBJ1-2; D is uncertain. The sample taken for sequencing was PBMCs. The sequence came from a human donor in good health (CMV status not recorded). Some clones in this sample may be carry-over from other donors' samples. Here the CDR3 reads CASSLGGGYGYTF. In DNA, the CDR3 is TGCGCCAGCAGCTTGGGTGGCGGCTATGGCTACACCTTC. Using reference TRBV5-1 and TRBJ1-2 for the parts outside the CDR3, the full variable domain is KAGVTQTPRYLIKTRGQQVTLSCSPISGHRSVSWYQQTPGQGLQFLFEYFSETQRNKGNFPGRFSGRQFSNSRSEMNVSTLELGDSALYLCASSLGGGYGYTFGSGTRLTVV.